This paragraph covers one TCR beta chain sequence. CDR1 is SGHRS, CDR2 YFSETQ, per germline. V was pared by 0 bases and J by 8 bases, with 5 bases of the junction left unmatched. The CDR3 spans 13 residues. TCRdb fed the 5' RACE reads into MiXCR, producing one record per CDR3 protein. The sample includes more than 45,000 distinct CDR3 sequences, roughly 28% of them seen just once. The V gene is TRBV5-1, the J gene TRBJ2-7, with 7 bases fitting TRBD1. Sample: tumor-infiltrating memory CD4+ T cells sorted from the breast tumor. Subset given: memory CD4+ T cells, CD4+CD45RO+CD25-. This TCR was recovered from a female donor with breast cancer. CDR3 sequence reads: CASSLDRGGKQYF. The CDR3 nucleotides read TGCGCCAGCAGCTTGGACAGGGGTGGTAAGCAGTACTTC.